The 23 T cell receptor beta chains in this list originate from one sample, sequenced in a study of T cell responses to AZD1222 COVID-19 vaccine. Measured with immunoSEQ multiplex PCR; TCRdb has only the in-frame clones, and not every one. The table includes 200,000 or so clones, around 92% detected once. The starting material was peripheral blood, obtained on day 0 of AZD1222 vaccination. The receptors derive from an adult in good health.

The CDR3 sequence is CSVEGGTGTYNEQFF. CDR3 sequence (DNA): TGCAGCGTTGAGGGGGGGACAGGGACCTACAATGAGCAGTTCTTC. The chain is built from TRBV29-1 and TRBJ2-1, with TRBD1 identical over 9 bases. Trimming removed 3 bases from V and 2 bases from J; junction bases left unmatched: 5. Per germline, CDR1 SQVTM and CDR2 ANQGSEA. The CDR3 consists of 15 residues.

The chain carries TRBV6-5 and TRBJ2-7; 7 bases fit TRBD2. The CDR3 contains 14 residues. From germline, CDR1 is MNHEY and CDR2 SVGAGI. V dropped 6 bases and J dropped 2; count of bases not matched to a gene: 7. CDR3 DNA: TGTGCCAGCAGAGGGAGCCTAGCGGCCTACGAGCAGTACTTC. Its protein is CASRGSLAAYEQYF.

The chain is built from TRBV9 and TRBJ1-1; D not resolved. V lost 6 bases to trimming and J lost 5 bases, with 8 bases between them. CDR1 SGDLS and CDR2 YYNGEE come from the germline V gene. The CDR3 is 11 amino acids. The CDR3 DNA reads TGTGCCAGCACCGCCCTTACTGAAGCTTTCTTT. Its protein is CASTALTEAFF.

V usage is TRBV19 and J usage is TRBJ2-2; D unresolved. The CDR3 has 13 residues. Per the germline V gene, CDR1 is LNHDA and CDR2 is SQIVND (reference sequence). With 5 bases removed from V and 7 bases from J, the gap between germline ends came to 11 bases. In DNA, the CDR3 is TGTGCCAGTAGTGTTCCGGAGATCGGGGAGCTGTTTTTT. The encoded protein is CASSVPEIGELFF.

This clone was observed a few times. The chain employs TRBV2 and TRBJ2-7, with D tentatively TRBD1 (6 bases). CDR3 length: 15 residues. Trimming took off 4 bases at V and 0 bases at J, with 13 bases between the two ends. Germline CDR1 and CDR2: SNHLY and FYNNEI. CDR3 loop: CASSALTGTSYEQYF. The CDR3 DNA reads as TGTGCCAGCAGTGCCCTGACAGGAACCTCCTACGAGCAGTACTTC.

This rearrangement joins TRBV30 to TRBJ2-5, with TRBD2 matching 8 bases. The CDR3 sequence is 16 residues long. Germline CDR1 GTSNPN, CDR2 SVGIG (reference sequence). V was pared by 3 bases and J by 7 bases, with 16 bases of the junction left unmatched. CDR3 amino acids: CAWRSLDGRARGTQYF. CDR3 nucleotides: TGTGCCTGGAGAAGTTTAGACGGGAGGGCCCGGGGGACCCAGTACTTC.

The chain couples TRBV5-1 to TRBJ1-1; no definite D call. The germline V gene encodes CDR1 SGHRS and CDR2 YFSETQ. The V gene lost 0 bases and the J gene lost 0 bases, with 12 bases spanning the gap. This CDR3 has 16 amino acids. The CDR3 sequence: CASSLEGRSLNTEAFF. In DNA, the CDR3 is TGCGCCAGCAGCTTGGAAGGGAGGAGCCTGAACACTGAAGCTTTCTTT.

The chain recombines TRBV20-1 with TRBJ2-7, with D hard to call. V was clipped by 2 bases and J by 5 bases, with 4 bases between them. This CDR3 is 10 amino acids long. CDR1 is DFQATT and CDR2 is SNEGSKA in the germline V gene (reference sequence). CDR3 nucleotide sequence: TGCAGTGCTAGAAACGACGAGCAGTACTTC. Protein product: CSARNDEQYF.

The CDR3 sequence is CASSHRAGGTDEQFF. The CDR3, as DNA: TGTGCCAGCAGCCACAGGGCAGGGGGTACTGATGAGCAGTTCTTC. The V call is TRBV13, the J call TRBJ2-1; TRBD1 matches 7 bases. V shed 5 bases, J shed 8 bases, and the junction held 12 bases outside the gene matches. This CDR3 spans 15 amino acids. Germline V gene sequence: CDR1 PRHDT, CDR2 FYEKMQ (reference sequence).

CDR3 residues: CATSDPNQPQHF. CDR3 sequence (DNA): TGTGCCACCAGTGACCCCAATCAGCCCCAGCATTTT. The rearrangement joins TRBV24-1 to TRBJ1-5, with D unresolved. Germline CDR1 and CDR2: KGHDR and SFDVKD. The CDR3 sequence is 12 residues long. The V gene lost 4 bases and the J gene lost 3 bases, with 3 bases spanning the gap.

The chain links TRBV12-3 or TRBV12-4 to TRBJ2-3; no reliable D call. V dropped 6 bases and J dropped 1 base, with 2 bases sitting between them. This CDR3 has 11 residues. The chain's CDR3 is CASRRTDTQYF. The CDR3 DNA reads TGTGCCAGCAGGCGCACAGATACGCAGTATTTT.

The chain couples TRBV28 to TRBJ1-4; D is perhaps TRBD1 (5 bases). This CDR3 region has 17 residues. V was cut by 6 bases and J by 14 bases, with 31 bases left in between. Germline CDR1 reads MDHEN; CDR2 reads SYDVKM. This chain's CDR3 is CASSFLSRGTANSGLFF. DNA of the CDR3: TGTGCCAGCAGCTTCTTGTCACGGGGGACCGCGAACAGCGGGCTGTTTTTT.

The V and J genes are TRBV19 and TRBJ2-1; D might be TRBD1 or TRBD2, each matching 6 bases. Trimming cost V 5 bases and J 6 bases, with 20 bases left between them. The CDR3 has 16 amino acids. Germline CDR1 and CDR2: LNHDA and SQIVND (reference sequence). This chain's CDR3 is CASSALRGQGSNEQFF. CDR3 bases: TGTGCCAGTAGTGCCCTCCGGGGGCAGGGTAGCAATGAGCAGTTCTTC.

This clone is a singleton in its sample. The chain joins TRBV2 to TRBJ2-7; possibly TRBD1 for D (6 bases). Germline lookup yields CDR1 SNHLY and CDR2 FYNNEI. The length of the CDR3 is 14 residues. Deletions cut 4 bases from V and 2 bases from J, with 12 bases between. CDR3 nucleotides: TGTGCCAGCAGTGGGGGGCACTCAGCCTACGAGCAGTACTTC. It codes for CASSGGHSAYEQYF. Filled out from reference TRBV2 and TRBJ2-7, the complete variable domain reads EPEVTQTPSHQVTQMGQEVILRCVPISNHLYFYWYRQILGQKVEFLVSFYNNEISEKSEIFDDQFSVERPDGSNFTLKIRSTKLEDSAMYFCASSGGHSAYEQYFGPGTRLTVT.

In its sample, this clone was seen a few times. This chain uses TRBV7-2 with TRBJ2-7, with 8 bases aligning to TRBD1. This CDR3 contains 17 residues. Germline V gives CDR1 SGHTA, CDR2 FQGNSA. The V gene end was trimmed by 5 bases and the J gene end by 1 base; junction bases not matched to a gene: 13. The CDR3: CASSLDRALGASYEQYF. CDR3 DNA: TGTGCCAGCAGCCTGGACAGGGCATTAGGGGCATCCTACGAGCAGTACTTC.

The chain carries TRBV27 and TRBJ1-6, with D possibly matching TRBD1 (6 bases). In germline, CDR1 is MNHEY, CDR2 SMNVEV (reference sequence). The V and J ends lost 5 bases and 10 bases respectively, with 21 bases between them. The CDR3 contains 16 residues. CDR3 in amino acids: CASSLRTGAYESPLHF. CDR3 coding DNA: TGTGCCAGCAGTCTCCGGACGGGGGCCTATGAATCACCCCTCCACTTT.

The gene calls are TRBV19 and TRBJ1-1; D call uncertain. Between the trimmed V and J ends, which lost 4 bases and 2 bases, there was a span of 8 bases. The CDR3 is 13 residues long. The germline V gene has CDR1 LNHDA and CDR2 SQIVND (reference sequence). The CDR3 loop is CASSNNGNTEAFF. CDR3 in DNA: TGTGCCAGTAGTAATAACGGCAACACTGAAGCTTTCTTT.

The chain carries TRBV2 and TRBJ1-2; D unresolved. Between the trimmed V and J ends, which lost 3 bases and 5 bases, there was a span of 4 bases. CDR1 is SNHLY and CDR2 is FYNNEI in the germline V gene. This CDR3 is built from 11 residues. The CDR3 nucleotides are TGTGCCAGCAGTGACAGTTATGGCTACACCTTC. Protein product: CASSDSYGYTF.

This clone appeared a single time. The chain recombines TRBV30 with TRBJ1-2, with D uncertain. The CDR3 consists of 13 residues. Trimming stripped 3 bases from V and 2 bases from J, with 10 bases between. CDR1 and CDR2 (germline): GTSNPN, SVGIG (reference sequence). The CDR3 loop is CAWSGGPNYGYTF. CDR3 nucleotides: TGTGCCTGGAGCGGCGGGCCCAACTATGGCTACACCTTC.

This clone has just one count. This chain joins TRBV27 and TRBJ1-1; maybe TRBD1 (6 bases). This CDR3 region has 13 residues. The V gene lost 3 bases and the J gene lost 7 bases, with 12 bases spanning the gap. CDR1 is MNHEY, CDR2 SMNVEV, per germline (reference sequence). The CDR3 sequence is CASSFGGRGEAFF. CDR3 DNA sequence: TGTGCCAGCAGTTTTGGGGGGCGCGGTGAAGCTTTCTTT.

The rearrangement joins TRBV9 to TRBJ1-1; D gene uncertain. V was shortened by 3 bases and J by 1 base, with 13 bases between the two germline ends. The CDR3 loop spans 15 amino acids. Germline V gene sequence: CDR1 SGDLS, CDR2 YYNGEE. CDR3 region: CASSAGSLGNTEAFF. Here the CDR3 DNA reads TGTGCCAGCAGCGCCGGCTCTCTCGGGAACACTGAAGCTTTCTTT.

This chain uses TRBV6-2 or TRBV6-3 with TRBJ2-7; 15 bases agree with TRBD2. The CDR3 sequence is 15 residues long. The V gene end was trimmed by 4 bases and the J gene end by 6 bases; junction bases not matched to a gene: 4. Germline V gene sequence: CDR1 MNHEY, CDR2 SVGEGT. CDR3 amino acids: CASSSTGLAGGEQYF. The DNA of the CDR3 is TGTGCCAGCAGTTCCACGGGACTAGCGGGAGGCGAGCAGTACTTC.

The chain has TRBV28 and TRBJ2-7; D is unclear. The CDR3 is 16 residues long. The V end was cut by 4 bases, the J end by 3 bases, with 19 bases between. CDR1 and CDR2 from the germline V gene are MDHEN and SYDVKM. The chain's CDR3 is CASSYVLFKGIYEQYF. The CDR3 coding sequence is TGTGCCAGCAGTTACGTGTTGTTCAAGGGAATCTACGAGCAGTACTTC.